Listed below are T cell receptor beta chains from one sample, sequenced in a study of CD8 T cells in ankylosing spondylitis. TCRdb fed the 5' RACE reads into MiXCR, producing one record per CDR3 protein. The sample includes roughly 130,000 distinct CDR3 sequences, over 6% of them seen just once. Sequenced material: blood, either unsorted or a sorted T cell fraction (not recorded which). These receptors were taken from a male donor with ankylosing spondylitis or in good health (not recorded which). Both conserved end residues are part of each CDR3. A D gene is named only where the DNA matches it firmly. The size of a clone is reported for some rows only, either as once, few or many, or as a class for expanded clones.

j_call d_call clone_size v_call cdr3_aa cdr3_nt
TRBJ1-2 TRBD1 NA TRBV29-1 CSVEVVQGALGYTF TGCAGCGTTGAGGTCGTTCAGGGGGCGCTTGGCTACACCTTC
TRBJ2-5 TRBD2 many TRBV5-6 CASSLLSGGAAGVETQYF TGTGCCAGCAGCTTGTTGAGCGGGGGGGCGGCTGGGGTAGAGACCCAGTACTTC
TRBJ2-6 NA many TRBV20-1 CSARDTNPSGANVLTF TGCAGTGCCAGGGACACGAACCCCTCTGGGGCCAACGTCCTGACTTTC
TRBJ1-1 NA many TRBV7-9 CASSLAVGPGQDTEAFF TGTGCCAGCAGCTTAGCGGTCGGTCCGGGTCAGGATACTGAAGCTTTCTTT
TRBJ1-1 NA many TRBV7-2 CASSDGWFGAVTEAFF TGTGCCAGCAGCGATGGTTGGTTCGGCGCGGTCACTGAAGCTTTCTTT
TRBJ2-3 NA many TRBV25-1 CASSDSKGGDTQYF TGTGCCAGCAGTGATTCGAAGGGGGGAGATACGCAGTATTTT
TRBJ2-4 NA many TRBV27 CASWAGGVLSAKNIQYF TGTGCCAGCTGGGCAGGGGGGGTCCTGTCTGCCAAAAACATTCAGTACTTC
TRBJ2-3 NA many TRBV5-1 CASGAEGSTDTQYF TGCGCCAGCGGAGCGGAGGGGAGCACAGATACGCAGTATTTT
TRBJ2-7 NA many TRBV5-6 CASSVSREQYF TGTGCCAGCTCCGTTTCCCGCGAGCAGTACTTC
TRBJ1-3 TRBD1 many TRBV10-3 CAIRPGTGESGHTIYF TGTGCCATCAGACCCGGGACAGGAGAATCGGGCCACACCATATATTTT
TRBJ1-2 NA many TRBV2 CASSEGPGYTF TGTGCCAGCAGTGAGGGCCCTGGCTACACCTTC
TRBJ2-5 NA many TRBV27 CASSQQVAETQYF TGTGCCAGCAGTCAACAGGTTGCCGAGACCCAGTACTTC
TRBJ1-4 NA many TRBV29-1 CSVMAGGEKLFF TGCAGCGTCATGGCTGGGGGAGAAAAACTGTTTTTT
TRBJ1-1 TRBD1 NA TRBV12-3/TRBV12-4 CASRGQGGYTEAFF TGTGCCAGCAGGGGACAGGGAGGATACACTGAAGCTTTCTTT
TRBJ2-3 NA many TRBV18 CASSPLRGSTDTQYF TGTGCCAGCTCACCACTTCGCGGTAGCACAGATACGCAGTATTTT
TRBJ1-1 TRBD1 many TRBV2 CASSGQGEGTEAFF TGTGCCAGCAGTGGACAGGGAGAAGGTACTGAAGCTTTCTTT
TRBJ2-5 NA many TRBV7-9 CASSLGSPQGYPLLF TGTGCCAGCAGCTTAGGATCCCCACAGGGCTACCCACTACTCTTC
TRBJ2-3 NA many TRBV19 CASSIESDGTDTQYF TGTGCCAGTAGTATTGAGAGCGACGGCACAGATACGCAGTATTTT
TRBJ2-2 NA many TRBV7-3 CASLELFF TGTGCCAGCTTGGAGCTGTTTTTT
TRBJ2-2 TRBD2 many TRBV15 CATSRAGEMNTGELFF TGTGCCACCAGCAGGGCGGGGGAAATGAACACCGGGGAGCTGTTTTTT
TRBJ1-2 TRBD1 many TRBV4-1 CASSPGNRGNGYTF TGCGCCAGCAGCCCTGGCAACAGGGGGAATGGCTACACCTTC
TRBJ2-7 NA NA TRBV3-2 CASCPNMIVAGGYEQYF TGTGCCAGCTGCCCCAACATGATAGTAGCAGGGGGCTACGAGCAGTACTTC
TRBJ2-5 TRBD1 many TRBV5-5 CASSFGDRLNQETQYF TGTGCCAGCAGCTTCGGGGACAGATTAAACCAAGAGACCCAGTACTTC
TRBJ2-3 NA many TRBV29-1 CSAAGRATDTQYF TGCAGCGCGGCGGGTAGGGCGACAGATACGCAGTATTTT
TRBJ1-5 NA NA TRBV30 CAWSLGRPGQPQHF TGTGCCTGGAGTTTGGGACGTCCGGGTCAGCCCCAGCATTTT
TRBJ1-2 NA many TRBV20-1 CSARSGAGYGYTF TGCAGTGCTAGGTCAGGCGCCGGCTATGGCTACACCTTC
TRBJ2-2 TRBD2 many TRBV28 CASTPSGPGGELFF TGTGCCAGCACCCCTAGCGGGCCTGGCGGGGAGCTGTTTTTT
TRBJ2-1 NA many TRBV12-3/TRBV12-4 CASTAWGANNEQFF TGTGCCAGCACCGCGTGGGGGGCAAACAATGAGCAGTTCTTC
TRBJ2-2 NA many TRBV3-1 CASSQARSPLTGELFF TGTGCCAGCAGCCAAGCCCGGAGTCCCCTCACCGGGGAGCTGTTTTTT
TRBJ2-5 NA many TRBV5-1 CASSFAPQETQYF TGCGCCAGCAGCTTCGCCCCACAAGAGACCCAGTACTTC
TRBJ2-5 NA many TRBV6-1 CASTQTGAQETQYF TGTGCCAGCACACAGACAGGTGCCCAAGAGACCCAGTACTTC
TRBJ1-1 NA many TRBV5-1 CASSLQGYTEAFF TGCGCCAGCAGCTTACAGGGATACACTGAAGCTTTCTTT
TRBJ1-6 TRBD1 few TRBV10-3 CAISESGQNNSPLHF TGTGCCATCAGTGAGTCGGGACAGAATAATTCACCCCTCCACTTT
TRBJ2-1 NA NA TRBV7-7 CASSLDDNEQFF TGTGCTAGCAGCCTAGATGACAATGAGCAGTTCTTC
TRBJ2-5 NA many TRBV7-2 CASSLGWAQETQYF TGTGCCAGCAGCTTAGGATGGGCCCAAGAGACCCAGTACTTC
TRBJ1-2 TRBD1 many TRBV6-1 CASSRGDRGGYTF TGTGCCAGCAGTCGAGGGGACAGGGGGGGCTACACCTTC
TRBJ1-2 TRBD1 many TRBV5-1 CASSRDRGSDGYTF TGCGCCAGCAGCCGGGACAGGGGTTCTGATGGCTACACCTTC
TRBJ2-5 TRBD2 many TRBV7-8 CASSSQPGLLETQYF TGTGCCAGCAGCTCTCAACCGGGACTACTGGAGACCCAGTACTTC
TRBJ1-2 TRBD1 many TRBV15 CATSRLDRGIGYTF TGTGCCACCAGCAGACTTGACAGGGGGATTGGCTACACCTTC
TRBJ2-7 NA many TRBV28 CASSLAAPGVYEQYF TGTGCCAGCAGTTTAGCCGCCCCTGGGGTTTACGAGCAGTACTTC
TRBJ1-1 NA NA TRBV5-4 CASSPKGGVNTEAFF TGTGCCAGCAGCCCGAAGGGGGGGGTAAACACTGAAGCTTTCTTT
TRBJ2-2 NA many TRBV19 CASSPWGAAGELFF TGTGCCAGTAGCCCCTGGGGGGCGGCCGGGGAGCTGTTTTTT
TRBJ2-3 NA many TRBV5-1 CASSSGQSGADTQYF TGCGCCAGCAGCTCCGGACAGAGCGGGGCAGATACGCAGTATTTT
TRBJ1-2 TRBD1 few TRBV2 CASSLPGQGRYGYTF TGTGCCAGCAGCTTGCCGGGACAGGGACGCTATGGCTACACCTTC
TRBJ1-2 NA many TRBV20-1 CSASLARGSYGYTF TGCAGTGCTAGCTTGGCACGGGGTAGCTATGGCTACACCTTC
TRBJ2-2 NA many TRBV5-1 CASSSNSGLTGELFF TGCGCCAGCAGCTCCAATAGCGGACTCACCGGGGAGCTGTTTTTT